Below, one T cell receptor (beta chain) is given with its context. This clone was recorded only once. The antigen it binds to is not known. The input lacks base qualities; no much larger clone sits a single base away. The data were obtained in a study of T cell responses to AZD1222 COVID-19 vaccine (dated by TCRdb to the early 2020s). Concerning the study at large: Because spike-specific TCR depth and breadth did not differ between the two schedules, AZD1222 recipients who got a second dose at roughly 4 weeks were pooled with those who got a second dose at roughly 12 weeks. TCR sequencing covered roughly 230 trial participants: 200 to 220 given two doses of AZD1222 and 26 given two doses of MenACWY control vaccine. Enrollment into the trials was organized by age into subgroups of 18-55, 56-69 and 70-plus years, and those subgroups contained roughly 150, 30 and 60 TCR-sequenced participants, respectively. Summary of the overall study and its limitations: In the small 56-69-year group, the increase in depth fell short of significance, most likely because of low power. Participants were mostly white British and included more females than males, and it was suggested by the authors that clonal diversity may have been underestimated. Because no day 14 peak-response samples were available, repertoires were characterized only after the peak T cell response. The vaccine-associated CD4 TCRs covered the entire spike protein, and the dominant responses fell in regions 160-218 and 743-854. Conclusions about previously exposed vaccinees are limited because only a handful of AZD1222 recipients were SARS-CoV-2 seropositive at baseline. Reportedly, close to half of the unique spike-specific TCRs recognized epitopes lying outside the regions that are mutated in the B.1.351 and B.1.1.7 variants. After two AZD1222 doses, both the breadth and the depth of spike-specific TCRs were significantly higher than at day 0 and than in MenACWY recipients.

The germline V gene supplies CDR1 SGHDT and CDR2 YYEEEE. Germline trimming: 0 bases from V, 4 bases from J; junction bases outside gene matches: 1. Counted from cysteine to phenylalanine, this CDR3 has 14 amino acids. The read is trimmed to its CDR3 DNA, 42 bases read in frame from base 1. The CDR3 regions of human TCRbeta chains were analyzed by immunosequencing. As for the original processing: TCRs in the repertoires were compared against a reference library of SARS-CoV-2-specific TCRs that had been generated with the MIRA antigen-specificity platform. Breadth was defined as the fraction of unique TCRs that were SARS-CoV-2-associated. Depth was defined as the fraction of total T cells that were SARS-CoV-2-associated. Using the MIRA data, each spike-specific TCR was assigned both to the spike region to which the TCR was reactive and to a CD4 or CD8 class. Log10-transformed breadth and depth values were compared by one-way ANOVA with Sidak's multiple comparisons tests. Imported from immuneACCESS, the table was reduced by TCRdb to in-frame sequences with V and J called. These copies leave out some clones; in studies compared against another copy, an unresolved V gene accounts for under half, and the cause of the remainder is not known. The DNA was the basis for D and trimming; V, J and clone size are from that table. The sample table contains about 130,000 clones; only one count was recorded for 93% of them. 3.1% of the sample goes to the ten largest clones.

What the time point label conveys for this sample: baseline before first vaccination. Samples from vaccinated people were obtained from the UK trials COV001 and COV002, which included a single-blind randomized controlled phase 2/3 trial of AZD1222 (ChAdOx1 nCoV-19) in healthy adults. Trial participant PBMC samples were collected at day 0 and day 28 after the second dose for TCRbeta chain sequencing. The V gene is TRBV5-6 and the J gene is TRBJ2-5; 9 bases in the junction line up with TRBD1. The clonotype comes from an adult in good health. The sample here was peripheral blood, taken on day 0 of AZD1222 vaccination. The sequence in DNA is TGTGCCAGCAGCTTGGGGGGACAGGGAGAGACCCAGTACTTC. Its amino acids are CASSLGGQGETQYF.